This T cell receptor beta chain was documented in a study of blood T cell repertoires in COVID-19. Looking at the study overall: Samples of COVID-19 (acute and convalescent) were obtained from the United States, Italy and Spain. T cells, B-cell-depleted T cells, or PBMCs provided the cDNA or gDNA that served as material.

CDR3 length equals 15 residues. V gave up 3 bases and J gave up 0 bases, with 11 bases separating them. Per germline, CDR1 SGHVS and CDR2 FNYEAQ. Profiled with immunoSEQ multiplex PCR; TCRdb holds only in-frame clones, not every one. The repertoire holds about 90,000 clones, with approximately 90% as singletons. This clone was seen a single time. The chain carries TRBV7-6 and TRBJ1-1, with D unclear. The sequenced material came from peripheral blood. The clonotype originates from a human donor with active COVID-19. The donor label of this sample is uncertain. In DNA form, the CDR3 reads TGTGCCAGCAGCTTGGAGGGAGAAATGAACACTGAAGCTTTCTTT. Translation gives CASSLEGEMNTEAFF.